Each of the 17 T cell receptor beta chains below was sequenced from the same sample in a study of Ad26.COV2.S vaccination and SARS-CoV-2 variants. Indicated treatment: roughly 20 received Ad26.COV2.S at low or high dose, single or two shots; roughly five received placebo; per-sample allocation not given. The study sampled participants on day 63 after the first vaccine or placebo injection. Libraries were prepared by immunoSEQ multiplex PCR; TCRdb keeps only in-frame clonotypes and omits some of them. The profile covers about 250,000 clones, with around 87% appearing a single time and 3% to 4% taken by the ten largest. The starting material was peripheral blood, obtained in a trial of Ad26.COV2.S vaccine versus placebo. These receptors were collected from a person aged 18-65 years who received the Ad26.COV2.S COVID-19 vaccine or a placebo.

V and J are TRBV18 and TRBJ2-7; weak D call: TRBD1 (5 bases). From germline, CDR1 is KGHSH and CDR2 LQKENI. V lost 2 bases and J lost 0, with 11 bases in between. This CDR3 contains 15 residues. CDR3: CASSPNQGYSYEQYF. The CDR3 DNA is TGTGCCAGCTCACCAAATCAGGGTTACTCCTACGAGCAGTACTTC.

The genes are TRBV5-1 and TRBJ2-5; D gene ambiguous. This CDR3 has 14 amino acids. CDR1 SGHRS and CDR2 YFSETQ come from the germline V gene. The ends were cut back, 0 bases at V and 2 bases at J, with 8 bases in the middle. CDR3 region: CASSLGTVQETQYF. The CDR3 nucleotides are TGCGCCAGCAGCTTGGGTACGGTGCAAGAGACCCAGTACTTC.

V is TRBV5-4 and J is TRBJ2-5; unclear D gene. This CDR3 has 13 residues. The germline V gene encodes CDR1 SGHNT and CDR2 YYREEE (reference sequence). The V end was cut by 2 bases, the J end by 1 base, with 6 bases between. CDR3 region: CASSFSSQETQYF. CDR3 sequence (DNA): TGTGCCAGCAGCTTCTCGAGCCAAGAGACCCAGTACTTC. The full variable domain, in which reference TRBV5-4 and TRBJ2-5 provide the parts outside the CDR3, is ETGVTQSPTHLIKTRGQQVTLRCSSQSGHNTVSWYQQALGQGPQFIFQYYREEENGRGNFPPRFSGLQFPNYSSELNVNALELDDSALYLCASSFSSQETQYFGPGTRLLVL.

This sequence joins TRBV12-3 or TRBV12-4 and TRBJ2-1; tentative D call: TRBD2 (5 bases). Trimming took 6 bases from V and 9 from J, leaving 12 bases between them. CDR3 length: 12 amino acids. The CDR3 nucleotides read TGTGCCAGCAGAGGGAGAGAATTTGAGCAGTTCTTC. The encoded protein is CASRGREFEQFF.

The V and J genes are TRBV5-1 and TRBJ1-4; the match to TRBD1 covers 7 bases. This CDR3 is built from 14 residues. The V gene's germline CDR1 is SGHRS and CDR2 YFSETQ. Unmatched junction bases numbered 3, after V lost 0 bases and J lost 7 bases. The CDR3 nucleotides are TGCGCCAGCAGCTTGGGACAGGGTGGTGAAAAACTGTTTTTT. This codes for CASSLGQGGEKLFF.

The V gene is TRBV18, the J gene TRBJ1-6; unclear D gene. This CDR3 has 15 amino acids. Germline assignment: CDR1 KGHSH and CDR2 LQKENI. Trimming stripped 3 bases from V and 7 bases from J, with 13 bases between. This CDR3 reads CASSPGVSKNSPLHF. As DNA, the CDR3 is TGTGCCAGCTCACCCGGCGTTTCTAAGAATTCACCCCTCCACTTT.

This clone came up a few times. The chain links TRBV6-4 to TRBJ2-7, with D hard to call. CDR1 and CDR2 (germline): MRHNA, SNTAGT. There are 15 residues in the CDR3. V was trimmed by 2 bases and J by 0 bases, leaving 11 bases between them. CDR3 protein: CASSDESQISYEQYF. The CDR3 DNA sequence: TGTGCCAGCAGTGACGAATCACAGATCTCCTACGAGCAGTACTTC.

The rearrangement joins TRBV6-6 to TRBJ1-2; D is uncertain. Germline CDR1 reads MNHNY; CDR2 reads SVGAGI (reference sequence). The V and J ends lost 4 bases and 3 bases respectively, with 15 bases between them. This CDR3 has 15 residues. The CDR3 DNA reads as TGTGCCAGCAGTTGGGCCCTCACTATGCACTATGGCTACACCTTC. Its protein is CASSWALTMHYGYTF.

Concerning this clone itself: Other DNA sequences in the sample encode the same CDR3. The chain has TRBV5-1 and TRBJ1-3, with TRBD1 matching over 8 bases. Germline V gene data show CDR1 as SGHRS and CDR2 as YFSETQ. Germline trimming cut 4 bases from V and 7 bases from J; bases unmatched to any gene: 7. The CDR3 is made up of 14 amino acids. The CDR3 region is CASSLQGERNTIYF. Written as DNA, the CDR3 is TGCGCCAGCAGCCTACAGGGGGAGCGGAACACCATATATTTT.

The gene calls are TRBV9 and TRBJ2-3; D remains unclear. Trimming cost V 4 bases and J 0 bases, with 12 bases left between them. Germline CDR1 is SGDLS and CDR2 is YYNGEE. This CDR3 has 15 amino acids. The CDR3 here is CASSSQKTSTDTQYF. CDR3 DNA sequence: TGTGCCAGCAGCTCACAGAAGACTAGCACAGATACGCAGTATTTT. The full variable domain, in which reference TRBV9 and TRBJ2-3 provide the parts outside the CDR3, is DSGVTQTPKHLITATGQRVTLRCSPRSGDLSVYWYQQSLDQGLQFLIQYYNGEERAKGNILERFSAQQFPDLHSELNLSSLELGDSALYFCASSSQKTSTDTQYFGPGTRLTVL.

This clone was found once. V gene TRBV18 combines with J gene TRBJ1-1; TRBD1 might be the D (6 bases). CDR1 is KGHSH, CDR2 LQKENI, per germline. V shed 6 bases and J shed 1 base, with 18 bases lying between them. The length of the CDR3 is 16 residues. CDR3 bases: TGTGCCAGCTCTCCGGGGGGGGCGCGGAGGAACACTGAAGCTTTCTTT. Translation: CASSPGGARRNTEAFF.

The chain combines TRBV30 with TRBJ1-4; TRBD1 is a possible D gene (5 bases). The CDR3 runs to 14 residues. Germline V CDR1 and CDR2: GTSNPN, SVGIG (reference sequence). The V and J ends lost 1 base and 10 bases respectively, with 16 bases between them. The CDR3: CAWSASGAGGKLFF. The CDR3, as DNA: TGTGCCTGGAGTGCCTCCGGGGCCGGGGGAAAACTGTTTTTT.

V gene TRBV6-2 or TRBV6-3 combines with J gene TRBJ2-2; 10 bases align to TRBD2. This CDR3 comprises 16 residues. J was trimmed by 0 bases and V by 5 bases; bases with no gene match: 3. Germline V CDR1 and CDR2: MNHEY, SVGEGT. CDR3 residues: CASSPGLATNTGELFF. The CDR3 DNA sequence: TGTGCCAGCAGTCCGGGACTAGCGACGAACACCGGGGAGCTGTTTTTT.

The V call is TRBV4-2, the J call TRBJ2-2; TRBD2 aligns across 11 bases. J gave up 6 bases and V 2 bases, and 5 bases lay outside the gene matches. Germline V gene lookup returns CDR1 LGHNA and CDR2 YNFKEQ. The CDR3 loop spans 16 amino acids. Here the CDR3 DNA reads TGTGCCAGCAGCCAACGTAGCGGGAGGGCCCCCGGGGAGCTGTTTTTT. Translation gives CASSQRSGRAPGELFF.

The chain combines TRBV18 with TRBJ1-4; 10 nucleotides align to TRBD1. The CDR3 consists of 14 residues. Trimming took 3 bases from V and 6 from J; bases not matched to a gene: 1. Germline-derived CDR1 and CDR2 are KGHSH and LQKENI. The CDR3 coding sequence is TGTGCCAGCTCACCGGGGACAGGGGATGAAAAACTGTTTTTT. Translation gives CASSPGTGDEKLFF.

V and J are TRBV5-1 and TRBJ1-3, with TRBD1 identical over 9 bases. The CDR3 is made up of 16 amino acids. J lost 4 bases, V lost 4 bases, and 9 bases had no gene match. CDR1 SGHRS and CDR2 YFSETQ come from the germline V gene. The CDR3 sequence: CASSGGGQGVGNTIYF. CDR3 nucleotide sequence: TGCGCCAGCAGCGGCGGGGGACAGGGAGTCGGAAACACCATATATTTT.

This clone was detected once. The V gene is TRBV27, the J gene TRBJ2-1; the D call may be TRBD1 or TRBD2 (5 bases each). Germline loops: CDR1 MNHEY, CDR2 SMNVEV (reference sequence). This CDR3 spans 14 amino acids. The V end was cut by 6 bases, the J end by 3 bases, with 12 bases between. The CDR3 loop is CASSERGIYNEQFF. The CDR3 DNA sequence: TGTGCCAGCAGCGAGAGGGGCATCTACAATGAGCAGTTCTTC.